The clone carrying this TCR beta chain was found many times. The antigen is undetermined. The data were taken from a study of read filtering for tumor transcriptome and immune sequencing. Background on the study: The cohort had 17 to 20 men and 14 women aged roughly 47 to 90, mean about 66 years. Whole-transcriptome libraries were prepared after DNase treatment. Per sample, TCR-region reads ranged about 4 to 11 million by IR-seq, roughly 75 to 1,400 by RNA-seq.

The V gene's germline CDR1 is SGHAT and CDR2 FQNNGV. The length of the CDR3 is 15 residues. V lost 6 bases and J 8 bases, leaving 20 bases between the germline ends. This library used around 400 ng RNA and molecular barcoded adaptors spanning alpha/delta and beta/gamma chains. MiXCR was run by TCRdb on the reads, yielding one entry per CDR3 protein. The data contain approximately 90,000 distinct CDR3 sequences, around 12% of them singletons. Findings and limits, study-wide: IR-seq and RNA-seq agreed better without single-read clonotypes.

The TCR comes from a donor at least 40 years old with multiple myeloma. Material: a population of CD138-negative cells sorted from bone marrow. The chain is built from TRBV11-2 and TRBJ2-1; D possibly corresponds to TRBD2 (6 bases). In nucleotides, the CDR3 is TGTGCCAGCAGTCCTTTCCGGGGGAGAGGGTATGAGCAGTTCTTC. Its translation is CASSPFRGRGYEQFF.